The rows below give T cell receptor beta chains drawn from one sample of a study of glioma-infiltrating T cells. TCRdb called the multiplex PCR reads again in MiXCR, with one record for every CDR3 protein. The sample lists 20,000 to 25,000 distinct CDR3 sequences, about 22% occurring once. Source material: glioma tissue, nonneoplastic brain tissue, or PBMCs (not recorded which). These receptor sequences come from a human donor with low-grade glioma or glioblastoma, undergoing nonglioma brain surgery, or in good health (not recorded which). The CDR3 runs from the conserved cysteine through the conserved F or W. Each record gives: clone size, D gene, J gene, V gene, CDR3 protein, CDR3 DNA. D genes are given only for firm matches. Clone size, where shown, is once, few, many, or a class for clones that have expanded.

>NA|NA|TRBJ2-7|TRBV19
CASRRGYEQYF
TGTGCCAGCCGTCGGGGGTACGAGCAGTACTTC
>NA|NA|TRBJ2-7|TRBV27
CASSFKQGHYEQYF
TGTGCCAGCAGTTTCAAGCAAGGACACTACGAGCAGTACTTC
>few|TRBD1|TRBJ1-6|TRBV5-1
CASSLVRDSLFYNSPLHF
TGCGCCAGCAGCTTGGTGAGGGACAGTTTGTTTTATAATTCACCCCTCCACTTT
>many|TRBD1|TRBJ1-1|TRBV12-3/TRBV12-4
CASSFTRGETEAFF
TGTGCCAGCAGTTTTACCAGGGGGGAAACTGAAGCTTTCTTT
>NA|TRBD1|TRBJ1-5|TRBV7-9
CARSPGTGVYQPQHF
TGTGCCAGAAGCCCCGGGACAGGGGTTTACCAGCCCCAGCATTTT
>many|NA|TRBJ2-1|TRBV6-1
CASSPPLANEQFF
TGTGCCAGCAGTCCCCCCCTCGCGAATGAGCAGTTCTTC
>NA|TRBD1|TRBJ2-7|TRBV28
CASSPDRGGEQYF
TGTGCCAGCAGTCCGGACAGGGGAGGCGAGCAGTACTTC
>medium-sized|NA|TRBJ2-3|TRBV7-2
CASSLADTQYF
TGTGCCAGCAGCTTAGCAGATACGCAGTATTTT
>many|TRBD1|TRBJ2-7|TRBV2
CASSEPRGWTGIYF
TGTGCCAGCAGTGAACCACGGGGTTGGACAGGGATATACTTC
>few|TRBD2|TRBJ2-7|TRBV11-3
CASSPGTSSQEQYF
TGTGCCAGCAGCCCCGGGACTAGCAGTCAAGAGCAGTACTTC
>NA|TRBD1|TRBJ1-1|TRBV6-2/TRBV6-3
CAISQDRGQVRSTEAFF
TGTGCCATCAGTCAGGACAGGGGGCAGGTGAGGAGCACTGAAGCCTTCTTT
>many|NA|TRBJ1-2|TRBV18
CASSPEAGVDGYTF
TGTGCCAGCTCACCAGAGGCAGGGGTCGATGGCTACACCTTC
>NA|NA|TRBJ2-3|TRBV4-1
CASKAGYGTDTQYF
TGCGCCAGCAAAGCGGGTTATGGCACAGATACGCAGTATTTT
>few|TRBD1|TRBJ1-4|TRBV7-9
CASSFGQGGEKLFF
TGTGCCAGCAGCTTTGGACAGGGGGGTGAAAAACTGTTTTTT
>many|TRBD1|TRBJ1-6|TRBV6-1
CASISRDRVPSLHF
TGTGCCAGCATCTCCCGGGACAGGGTCCCATCCCTCCACTTT
>many|NA|TRBJ1-6|TRBV10-2
CASGLGGSPLHF
TGCGCCAGCGGACTGGGGGGATCACCCCTCCACTTT
>NA|TRBD2|TRBJ2-1|TRBV7-2
CASSERTRNGQFF
TGTGCCAGCAGCGAACGGACTAGGAATGGGCAGTTCTTC
>many|NA|TRBJ1-3|TRBV7-9
CASSQGFQSNTIYF
TGTGCCAGCAGCCAGGGTTTTCAGAGTAACACCATATATTTT
>once|NA|TRBJ2-5|TRBV5-1
CASSLGPLEAQYF
TGCGCCAGCAGCTTGGGGCCCCTCGAGGCCCAGTACTTC
>many|NA|TRBJ2-5|TRBV7-2
CASSPLAETQYF
TGTGCCAGCAGCCCCCTAGCGGAGACCCAGTACTTC
>few|NA|TRBJ1-4|TRBV7-2
CASSFIREDEKLFF
TGTGCCAGCAGCTTTATTAGGGAGGATGAAAAACTGTTTTTT
>NA|TRBD2|TRBJ2-1|TRBV7-2
CASSLAVAGVDQQFF
TGTGCCAGCAGCTTAGCGGTGGCGGGGGTCGATCAGCAGTTCTTC
>NA|NA|TRBJ2-3|TRBV7-2
CASSLVGQDTQYF
TGTGCCAGCAGCTTAGTTGGACAAGATACGCAGTATTTT
>many|NA|TRBJ1-4|TRBV27
CASSLPGAEKLFF
TGTGCCAGCAGTCTTCCAGGGGCAGAAAAACTGTTTTTT
>many|TRBD1|TRBJ1-2|TRBV2
CASILGQVYGYTF
TGTGCCAGCATATTGGGACAGGTCTATGGCTACACCTTC
>few|NA|TRBJ1-1|TRBV11-2
CASSPQIMNTEAFF
TGTGCCAGCAGCCCTCAGATCATGAACACTGAAGCTTTCTTT
>medium-sized|NA|TRBJ2-3|TRBV19
CASSTRDRADTQYF
TGTGCCAGTAGTACCCGGGACCGAGCGGATACGCAGTATTTT
>many|NA|TRBJ1-2|TRBV28
CASSLTEFGHTF
TGTGCCAGCAGTCTAACCGAGTTTGGGCACACCTTC
>few|NA|TRBJ2-3|TRBV4-1
CASSQGKGSDTQYF
TGCGCCAGCAGCCAAGGGAAGGGGTCAGATACGCAGTATTTT
>NA|NA|TRBJ1-2|TRBV6-6
CVSSLEDWDYGYTF
TGTGTTAGCAGTTTGGAGGATTGGGACTATGGCTACACCTTC
>many|NA|TRBJ2-5|TRBV6-2/TRBV6-3
CASKEGSGRETQYF
TGTGCCAGCAAGGAGGGCAGCGGGCGGGAGACCCAGTACTTC
>NA|NA|TRBJ1-3|TRBV4-1
CASSQDRGSGNTIYF
TGCGCCAGCAGCCAAGATCGGGGGTCAGGAAACACCATATATTTT
>many|NA|TRBJ2-1|TRBV7-2
CASSLGQNYNEQFF
TGTGCCAGCAGCTTAGGACAGAACTACAATGAGCAGTTCTTC
>many|TRBD2|TRBJ2-3|TRBV7-2
CASSLASGDTQYF
TGTGCCAGCAGCTTAGCTAGCGGGGATACGCAGTATTTT
>NA|NA|TRBJ2-7|TRBV7-2
CASSSTKRGGPHEQYF
TGTGCCAGCAGCTCTACTAAGAGGGGGGGGCCCCACGAGCAGTACTTC
>once|NA|TRBJ1-1|TRBV6-6
CASTLTQQGGTEAFF
TGTGCCAGCACCCTAACCCAACAGGGTGGGACTGAAGCTTTCTTT
>medium-sized|NA|TRBJ2-1|TRBV6-1
CASITQGGDEQFF
TGTGCCAGCATAACGCAGGGGGGGGATGAGCAGTTCTTC
>medium-sized|NA|TRBJ2-5|TRBV6-1
CASRDSKETQYF
TGTGCCAGCAGGGACTCGAAAGAGACCCAGTACTTC
>NA|NA|TRBJ2-3|TRBV7-2
CASSSNGAPSTDTHGF
TGTGCCAGCAGCTCGAACGGGGCCCCTAGCACAGATACGCATGGTTTT
>many|NA|TRBJ2-1|TRBV11-1
CASSLAGGTYNEQFF
TGTGCCAGCAGCTTAGCGGGGGGTACCTACAATGAGCAGTTCTTC
>NA|NA|TRBJ2-5|TRBV11-2
CASSASNSLETQYF
TGTGCCAGCAGCGCTTCTAATTCTCTAGAGACCCAGTACTTC
>NA|TRBD1|TRBJ2-3|TRBV19
CASSKGARDTQYF
TGTGCCAGTAGCAAGGGGGCGAGAGATACGCAGTATTTT
>many|NA|TRBJ2-1|TRBV27
CASSPDGQPYNEQFF
TGTGCCAGCAGCCCCGACGGGCAGCCCTACAATGAGCAGTTCTTC
>NA|NA|TRBJ1-1|TRBV27
CASSPDWNTEAFF
TGTGCCAGCAGTCCAGACTGGAACACTGAAGCTTTCTTT
>NA|NA|TRBJ2-3|TRBV7-9
CASSFGGSTDTQYF
TGTGCCAGCAGCTTCGGCGGTAGCACAGATACGCAGTATTTT